The source of this TCR beta chain is a study of quantifying T cell responses using KT2 cells. As for the study in general: Reverse transcription used primers in the TCR alpha and beta constant regions. The second PCR ran as a qPCR until a predetermined fluorescence threshold was reached.

Germline V gives CDR1 SGHVS, CDR2 FNYEAQ. The CDR3 has 15 amino acids. Trimming cost V 1 base and J 0 bases, with 8 bases left between them. Known numbers of the T cell clone KT2 were added to PBMC. A range of KT2-to-PBMC ratios was made using fixed PBMC numbers. An oligo carrying a UMI was ligated to the cDNA 3' end. The first PCR ran roughly 4 cycles with an equimolar RC1.1 and RC1.2 beta primer mix. TCRdb redid the calling of the UMI-ligation and nested PCR reads with MiXCR, one entry per CDR3 protein. This sample has over 35,000 distinct CDR3 sequences, with about 15% found just once. This TCR was recovered from a human donor. Sequencing was carried out using PBMCs spiked with cells of the T cell clone KT2. This chain uses TRBV7-6 with TRBJ2-3; D ambiguous. CDR3 in DNA: TGTGCCAGCAGCTTAGTGAGCACTAGCACAGATACGCAGTATTTT. It specifies CASSLVSTSTDTQYF.